These 14 T cell receptor beta chains share one sample of origin, sequenced in a study of control samples from healthy donors and cancer patients. Clones were sequenced by immunoSEQ multiplex PCR, and TCRdb holds only the in-frame ones, with some missing. Altogether about 120,000 clones are present, less than 90% being singletons, with the ten largest covering 1.5% to 2%. The sequencing input was blood. These receptors all come from a man younger than 30 in good health.

In nucleotides, the CDR3 is TGCGCCAGCAGCCAAGAACCAGGGGAAGAGACCCAGTACTTC. Protein: CASSQEPGEETQYF. V is TRBV4-1 and J is TRBJ2-5, with D possibly being TRBD1 (6 bases). The CDR3 contains 14 residues. Germline lookup yields CDR1 MGHRA and CDR2 YSYEKL. Trimming took 0 bases from V and 3 from J, leaving 8 bases between them.

This chain joins TRBV6-4 and TRBJ2-5; D gene ambiguous. Germline V gives CDR1 MRHNA, CDR2 SNTAGT. V was shortened by 5 bases and J by 5 bases, with 12 bases between the two germline ends. The CDR3 is 13 residues long. CDR3 protein: CASSLEARETQYF. In DNA form, the CDR3 reads TGTGCCAGCAGTCTAGAGGCTCGCGAGACCCAGTACTTC.

The chain uses TRBV6-6 and TRBJ1-2, with D tentatively TRBD1 (6 bases). Trimming shortened V by 10 bases and J by 8 bases, and 20 bases separated the two germline ends. The CDR3 has 13 residues. In germline, CDR1 is MNHNY, CDR2 SVGAGI (reference sequence). Here the CDR3 reads CATPEGDVGGYTF. In nucleotides, the CDR3 is TGTGCCACTCCAGAGGGGGACGTCGGAGGCTACACCTTC.

The chain is built from TRBV7-3 and TRBJ2-1; no reliable D call. V was trimmed by 4 bases and J by 8 bases, leaving 6 bases between them. In germline, CDR1 is SGHTA, CDR2 FQGTGA. The CDR3 sequence is 11 residues long. The CDR3 nucleotides are TGTGCCAGCAGCTCTGGGGATGAGCAGTTCTTC. Its protein product is CASSSGDEQFF.

This clone was counted once. This chain joins TRBV30 and TRBJ2-7, with 8 bases identical to TRBD2. Germline CDR1 is GTSNPN and CDR2 is SVGIG (reference sequence). The CDR3 runs to 15 residues. V lost 3 bases and J lost 3; bases outside the gene matches: 10. The CDR3 loop reads CAWRARGGGNYEQYF. Here the CDR3 DNA reads TGTGCCTGGAGGGCCCGGGGGGGCGGTAACTACGAGCAGTACTTC.

The chain has TRBV2 and TRBJ1-2; 11 bases map to TRBD1. CDR3 length: 15 residues. CDR1 is SNHLY, CDR2 FYNNEI, per germline. J lost 3 bases, V lost 10 bases, and 10 bases had no gene match. CDR3 sequence reads: CATPGQGQGDYGYTF. The CDR3 bases are TGTGCCACCCCGGGCCAGGGACAGGGGGACTATGGCTACACCTTC.

V gene TRBV28 combines with J gene TRBJ1-2; a weak D match, TRBD1 (6 bases). From germline, CDR1 is MDHEN and CDR2 SYDVKM. The CDR3 runs 13 residues. V shed 3 bases and J shed 7 bases, with 12 bases lying between them. The CDR3 sequence is CASSFSGEGGYTF. CDR3 DNA sequence: TGTGCCAGCAGTTTCTCAGGGGAGGGTGGCTACACCTTC.

The rearrangement uses TRBV19 and TRBJ2-7; D not resolved. V was trimmed by 3 bases and J by 0 bases, leaving 9 bases between them. Germline CDR1 reads LNHDA; CDR2 reads SQIVND (reference sequence). The CDR3 contains 14 residues. CDR3 DNA: TGTGCCAGTAGTATTGGCAGGAGCTCCTACGAGCAGTACTTC. Translating it yields CASSIGRSSYEQYF.

The V gene is TRBV7-9, the J gene TRBJ2-1, with TRBD2 matching 9 bases. The ends lost 2 bases at V and 7 bases at J; junction bases unmatched: 12. In germline, CDR1 is SEHNR, CDR2 FQNEAQ (reference sequence). The CDR3 covers 17 residues. This chain's CDR3 is CASSLTEPGLAVNEQFF. Written as DNA, the CDR3 is TGTGCCAGCAGCTTAACAGAACCGGGACTAGCCGTTAATGAGCAGTTCTTC.

The chain couples TRBV4-1 to TRBJ1-3; D remains ambiguous. The CDR3 covers 17 residues. Germline V lookup: CDR1 MGHRA, CDR2 YSYEKL. V was shortened by 1 base and J by 0 bases, with 13 bases between the two germline ends. The CDR3 sequence: CASSQVGVRSSGNTIYF. For the CDR3, the DNA is TGCGCCAGCAGCCAAGTCGGCGTACGGAGCTCTGGAAACACCATATATTTT.

This clone is a singleton in its sample. The chain joins TRBV27 to TRBJ2-7, with 10 bases aligning to TRBD2. Germline V gene sequence: CDR1 MNHEY, CDR2 SMNVEV (reference sequence). CDR3 length equals 17 residues. J gave up 0 bases and V 5 bases, and 10 bases lay outside the gene matches. CDR3: CASSVDGASGSSYEQYF. The CDR3 nucleotides are TGTGCCAGCAGTGTGGATGGCGCTAGCGGGAGCTCCTACGAGCAGTACTTC.

The rearrangement uses TRBV25-1 and TRBJ1-1; 9 nucleotides line up with TRBD1. The CDR3 length is 15 residues. With 4 bases clipped from V and 4 bases from J, the junction kept 7 bases outside the gene matches. Per germline, CDR1 MGHDK and CDR2 SYGVNS. The DNA for the CDR3 is TGTGCCAGCAGTGTACTACAGGGGGCCGGCACTGAAGCTTTCTTT. Translating it yields CASSVLQGAGTEAFF.

The chain uses TRBV9 and TRBJ2-3, with TRBD2 matching over 13 bases. Looked up from germline, CDR1 is SGDLS and CDR2 is YYNGEE. The length of the CDR3 is 16 residues. Germline trimming cut 3 bases from V and 0 bases from J; bases unmatched to any gene: 1. The CDR3 reads CASSGTSGRSTDTQYF. CDR3 coding DNA: TGTGCCAGCAGCGGGACTAGCGGGAGAAGCACAGATACGCAGTATTTT.

The V gene is TRBV10-1, the J gene TRBJ2-3, with D possibly TRBD1 on 5 matching bases. The length of the CDR3 is 14 residues. CDR1 WNHNN and CDR2 SYGVQD come from the germline V gene (reference sequence). Trimming pared 8 bases from V and 2 bases from J, leaving 14 bases between. This CDR3 reads CASSGRQYTDTQYF. The CDR3, as DNA: TGCGCCAGCTCTGGCAGACAGTACACAGATACGCAGTATTTT.